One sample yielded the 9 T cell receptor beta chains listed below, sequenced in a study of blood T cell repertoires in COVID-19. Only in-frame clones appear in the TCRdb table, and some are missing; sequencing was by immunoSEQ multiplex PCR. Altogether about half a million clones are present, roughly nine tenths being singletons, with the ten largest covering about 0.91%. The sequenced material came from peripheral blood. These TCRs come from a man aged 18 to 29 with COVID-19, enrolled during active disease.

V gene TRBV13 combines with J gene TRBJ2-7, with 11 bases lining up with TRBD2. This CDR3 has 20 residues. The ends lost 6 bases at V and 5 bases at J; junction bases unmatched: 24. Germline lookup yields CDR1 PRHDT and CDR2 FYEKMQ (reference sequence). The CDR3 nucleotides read TGTGCCAGCAGAGATCTTGGGGGCCCAGAGGTACTAGCGGGAGCGGACGAGCAGTACTTC. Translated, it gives CASRDLGGPEVLAGADEQYF.

In DNA, the CDR3 is TGTGCCACCACAAAGCGGGAGTCTTCGTCTGCTGAGCAGTTCTTC. This encodes CATTKRESSSAEQFF. The chain is built from TRBV27 and TRBJ2-1; 8 bases align to TRBD2. J gave up 9 bases and V 10 bases, and 17 bases lay outside the gene matches. The germline gives CDR1 MNHEY, CDR2 SMNVEV (reference sequence). The CDR3 contains 15 residues.

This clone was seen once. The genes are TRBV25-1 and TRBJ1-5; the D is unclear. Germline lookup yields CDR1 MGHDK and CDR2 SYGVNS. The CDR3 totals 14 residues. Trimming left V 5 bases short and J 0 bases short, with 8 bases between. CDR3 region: CASSQFLSNQPQHF. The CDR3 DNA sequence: TGTGCCAGCAGTCAGTTTCTTAGCAATCAGCCCCAGCATTTT.

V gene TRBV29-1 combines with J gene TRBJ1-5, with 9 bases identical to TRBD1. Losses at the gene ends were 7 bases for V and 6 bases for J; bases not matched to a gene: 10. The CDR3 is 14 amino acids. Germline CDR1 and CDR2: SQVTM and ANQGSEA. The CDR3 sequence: CSAKGQGYGQPQHF. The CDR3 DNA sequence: TGCAGCGCTAAGGGACAGGGCTATGGTCAGCCCCAGCATTTT. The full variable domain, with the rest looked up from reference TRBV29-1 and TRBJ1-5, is SAVISQKPSRDICQRGTSLTIQCQVDSQVTMMFWYRQQPGQSLTLIATANQGSEATYESGFVIDKFPISRPNLTFSTLTVSNMSPEDSSIYLCSAKGQGYGQPQHFGDGTRLSIL.

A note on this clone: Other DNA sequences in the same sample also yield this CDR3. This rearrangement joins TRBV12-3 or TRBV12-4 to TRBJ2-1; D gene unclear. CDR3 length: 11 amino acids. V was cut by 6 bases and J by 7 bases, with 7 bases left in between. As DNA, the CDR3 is TGTGCCAGCAGCCCGTTGAATGAGCAGTTCTTC. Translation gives CASSPLNEQFF.

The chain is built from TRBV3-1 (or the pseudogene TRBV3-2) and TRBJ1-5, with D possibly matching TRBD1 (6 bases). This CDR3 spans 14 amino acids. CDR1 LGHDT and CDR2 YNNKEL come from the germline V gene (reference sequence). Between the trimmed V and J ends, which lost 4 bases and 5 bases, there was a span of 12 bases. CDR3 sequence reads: CASSPPGVDQPQHF. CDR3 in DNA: TGTGCCAGCAGCCCCCCAGGGGTAGATCAGCCCCAGCATTTT.

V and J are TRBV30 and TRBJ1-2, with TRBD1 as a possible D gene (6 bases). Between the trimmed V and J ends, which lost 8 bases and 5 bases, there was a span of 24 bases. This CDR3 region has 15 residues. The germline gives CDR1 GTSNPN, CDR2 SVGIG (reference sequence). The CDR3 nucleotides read TGTGCCCTAGGGGGGGCGCTGCGTCTGGGATATGGCTACACCTTC. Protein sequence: CALGGALRLGYGYTF.

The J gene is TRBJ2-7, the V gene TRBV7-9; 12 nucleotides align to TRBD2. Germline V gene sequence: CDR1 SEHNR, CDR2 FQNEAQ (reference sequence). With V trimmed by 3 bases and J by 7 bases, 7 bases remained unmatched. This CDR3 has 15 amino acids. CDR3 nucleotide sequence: TGTGCCAGCAGCTTGACTAGCGGGGGCCATCGGGAGCAGTACTTC. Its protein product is CASSLTSGGHREQYF.

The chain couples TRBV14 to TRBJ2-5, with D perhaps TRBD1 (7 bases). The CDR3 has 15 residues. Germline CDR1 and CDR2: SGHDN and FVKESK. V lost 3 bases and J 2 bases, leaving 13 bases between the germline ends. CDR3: CASSQWAGQQETQYF. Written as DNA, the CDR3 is TGTGCCAGCAGCCAGTGGGCGGGACAGCAAGAGACCCAGTACTTC.